One sample yielded the 25 T cell receptor beta chains listed below, sequenced in a study of early T cells in non-severe SARS-CoV-2 infection. MiXCR, run by TCRdb on the 5' RACE reads, gives a single entry per CDR3 protein. Counted here are 50,000 to 60,000 distinct CDR3 sequences, around 6.6% occurring once; the ten biggest clones make up 5.5% to 7.5%. The starting material was whole blood, obtained at baseline. These receptors originate from an adult who was a healthcare worker with PCR-confirmed SARS-CoV-2 infection or an uninfected control (not recorded which).

In this sample, this clonotype turned up a few times. This rearrangement joins TRBV7-9 to TRBJ1-6, with D maybe TRBD1 (5 bases). CDR3 size: 15 residues. Germline V gene data show CDR1 as SEHNR and CDR2 as FQNEAQ (reference sequence). The germline V and J ends were trimmed by 1 base and 9 bases, with 13 bases remaining between them. CDR3 DNA sequence: TGTGCCAGCAGCTTAGAAGTGGGGCCGGGTTCACCCCTCCACTTT. This gives the protein CASSLEVGPGSPLHF.

This clonotype occurred many times. The rearrangement uses TRBV29-1 and TRBJ2-7; 8 bases align to TRBD1. Germline V gene sequence: CDR1 SQVTM, CDR2 ANQGSEA. The length of the CDR3 is 12 residues. The J segment lost 4 bases and the V segment lost 6 bases, leaving 5 bases of the junction unmatched. In DNA, the CDR3 is TGCAGCGTGAGGACAGGGTCATACGAGCAGTACTTC. Translation: CSVRTGSYEQYF.

This clonotype has a count of ten or more. The chain joins TRBV5-6 to TRBJ2-2, with D hard to call. Trimming took 4 bases from V and 7 from J, leaving 17 bases between them. The germline V gene has CDR1 SGHDT and CDR2 YYEEEE. The CDR3 loop spans 15 amino acids. CDR3 in amino acids: CASSLASDIVGELFF. CDR3 DNA sequence: TGTGCCAGCAGCCTGGCGAGCGATATCGTCGGGGAGCTGTTTTTT.

This clonotype showed up many times. The V gene is TRBV4-2, the J gene TRBJ2-7, with a possible D match to TRBD2 (5 bases). Trimming removed 3 bases at V and 9 bases at J, with 9 bases between. There are 11 residues in the CDR3. Germline CDR1 and CDR2: LGHNA and YNFKEQ. CDR3 nucleotides: TGTGCCAGCAGCCAGAAAGAGGGGCAGTACTTC. As protein: CASSQKEGQYF.

This clonotype came up many times. J is TRBJ1-2 and V is TRBV12-2. TRBV12-2 is noted as a pseudogene. The CDR3 totals 14 residues. This chain's CDR3 is CASRRGGLLYGYTF. CDR3 nucleotides: TGTGCAAGTCGCCGAGGAGGGCTCCTTTATGGCTACACCTTC.

Ten or more counts support this clonotype. The chain carries TRBV5-6 and TRBJ2-3; D is perhaps TRBD1 (6 bases). CDR1 SGHDT and CDR2 YYEEEE come from the germline V gene. This CDR3 is built from 14 residues. V was clipped by 2 bases and J by 2 bases, with 9 bases between them. The CDR3 region is CASSFGQYTDTQYF. Written as DNA, the CDR3 is TGTGCCAGCAGCTTCGGACAGTACACAGATACGCAGTATTTT.

This clonotype has ten or more counts. The chain uses TRBV7-2 and TRBJ1-5; maybe TRBD1 (5 bases). The germline V gene encodes CDR1 SGHTA and CDR2 FQGNSA. CDR3 size: 15 residues. Trimming removed 1 base at V and 6 bases at J, with 13 bases between. In nucleotides, the CDR3 is TGTGCCAGCAGCTTAGGACGGGGCTGGAGTCAGCCCCAGCATTTT. Its translation is CASSLGRGWSQPQHF.

This clonotype was picked up many times. The gene calls are TRBV12-3 or TRBV12-4 and TRBJ2-1; 9 bases are a match to TRBD1. The CDR3 is 15 amino acids. V shed 6 bases and J 0 bases; nucleotides not matched to a gene: 3. The CDR3 sequence: CASSQQGASYNEQFF. The CDR3, as DNA: TGTGCCAGCAGCCAACAGGGGGCCTCCTACAATGAGCAGTTCTTC.

This clonotype was picked up a small number of times. The chain is built from TRBV12-3 or TRBV12-4 and TRBJ2-3; perhaps TRBD2 as D (6 bases). V dropped 3 bases and J dropped 3 bases, with 10 bases sitting between them. The CDR3 has 14 amino acids. The CDR3 bases are TGTGCCAGCAGTTTGGCGGGAAGGACAGATACGCAGTATTTT. Its translation is CASSLAGRTDTQYF.

This clonotype was observed many times. The chain combines TRBV15 with TRBJ2-2; tentatively, D is TRBD1 (5 bases). CDR1 and CDR2 (germline): LNHNV, YYDKDF (reference sequence). The CDR3 contains 15 residues. The V and J ends lost 0 bases and 8 bases respectively, with 13 bases between them. The CDR3, as DNA: TGTGCCACCAGCAGAGATCGCCAGGGTAGGGGGGAGCTGTTTTTT. Translated, it gives CATSRDRQGRGELFF.

Many counts were recorded for this clonotype. The chain recombines TRBV30 with TRBJ2-3; D might be TRBD2 (7 bases). Trimming took 4 bases from V and 2 from J, leaving 16 bases between them. The germline gives CDR1 GTSNPN, CDR2 SVGIG (reference sequence). This CDR3 is built from 15 residues. The CDR3 DNA reads as TGTGCCTGGAACTCCGGGGGGCCCGACACAGATACGCAGTATTTT. Translated: CAWNSGGPDTDTQYF.

This clonotype was counted only a few times. The junction does not match germline at one end; this may be a read error. The chain recombines TRBV7-7 with TRBJ2-5; no definite D call. Germline lookup yields CDR1 SSHAT and CDR2 FNYEAQ (reference sequence). CDR3 length: 13 amino acids. In DNA, the CDR3 is TGTGCTAGCAGCCGATCGAACAGAGAGACCCAGTACTTC. It encodes CASSRSNRETQYF.

DNA for the CDR3: TGTGCCAGCAGTTTACTCAGTCTCTACGAGCAGTACTTC. Residues: CASSLLSLYEQYF. The chain joins TRBV12-3 or TRBV12-4 to TRBJ2-7; D is uncertain. V lost 2 bases and J lost 3, with 8 bases in between. The CDR3 has 13 amino acids.

This clonotype was detected a few times. V usage is TRBV14 and J usage is TRBJ2-1; TRBD2 agrees at 12 bases. V shed 6 bases and J 9 bases; nucleotides not matched to a gene: 6. Germline V CDR1 and CDR2: SGHDN, FVKESK. The CDR3 is 14 amino acids. The CDR3 loop is CASRSLAGGREQFF. CDR3 nucleotides: TGTGCCAGCAGGAGCCTAGCGGGGGGGCGTGAGCAGTTCTTC. Together with reference TRBV14 and TRBJ2-1, the CDR3 gives the full variable domain: EAGVTQFPSHSVIEKGQTVTLRCDPISGHDNLYWYRRVMGKEIKFLLHFVKESKQDESGMPNNRFLAERTGGTYSTLKVQPAELEDSGVYFCASRSLAGGREQFFGPGTRLTVL.

This clonotype was counted only a few times. This rearrangement joins TRBV19 to TRBJ2-2, with D uncertain. CDR1 and CDR2 from the germline V gene are LNHDA and SQIVND (reference sequence). Trimming took off 4 bases at V and 2 bases at J, with 17 bases between the two ends. This CDR3 is built from 17 residues. CDR3 loop: CASSRIEAVKNTGELFF. In DNA, the CDR3 is TGTGCCAGTAGTAGGATAGAGGCAGTGAAAAACACCGGGGAGCTGTTTTTT.

This clonotype was seen ten or more times. V gene TRBV6-1 combines with J gene TRBJ1-6; D remains ambiguous. The germline V and J ends were trimmed by 2 bases and 8 bases, with 13 bases remaining between them. The CDR3 length is 15 residues. Germline V CDR1 and CDR2: MNHNS, SASEGT. This chain's CDR3 is CASSEFRVTDSPLHF. The CDR3 DNA follows: TGTGCCAGCAGTGAATTTAGGGTGACGGATTCACCCCTCCACTTT.

This clonotype was recorded a few times. The chain employs TRBV13 and TRBJ1-1; D unclear. Germline CDR1 and CDR2: PRHDT and FYEKMQ (reference sequence). Trimming took 3 bases from V and 2 from J, leaving 10 bases between them. The CDR3 length is 14 residues. The CDR3 loop is CASSFTTLNTEAFF. The CDR3, as DNA: TGTGCCAGCAGCTTCACGACCCTTAACACTGAAGCTTTCTTT.

This clonotype occurred many times. The CDR3 reads CASSFFHSTDTQYF. The CDR3 coding sequence is TGTGCCAGCAGCTTCTTTCATAGCACAGATACGCAGTATTTT. The V gene is TRBV13, the J gene TRBJ2-3; D unresolved. The CDR3 length is 14 residues. Deletions cut 3 bases from V and 0 bases from J, with 7 bases between. The germline V gene encodes CDR1 PRHDT and CDR2 FYEKMQ (reference sequence).

V and J are TRBV18 and TRBJ1-5, with TRBD1 as a possible D gene (5 bases). From germline, CDR1 is KGHSH and CDR2 LQKENI. V was shortened by 4 bases and J by 2 bases, with 6 bases between the two germline ends. CDR3 length equals 13 residues. The CDR3 DNA reads as TGTGCCAGCTCACGGGGCCGCAATCAGCCCCAGCATTTT. Translation gives CASSRGRNQPQHF.

This chain links TRBV20-1 with TRBJ1-1, with TRBD1 matching over 8 bases. Germline V lookup: CDR1 DFQATT, CDR2 SNEGSKA (reference sequence). V was pared by 2 bases and J by 4 bases, with 9 bases of the junction left unmatched. The CDR3 is 15 residues long. The CDR3: CSARTAGGFGTEAFF. The CDR3, as DNA: TGCAGTGCTAGAACGGCAGGGGGCTTTGGCACTGAAGCTTTCTTT.

The V call is TRBV12-5, the J call TRBJ2-7; 9 positions agree with TRBD1. J gave up 5 bases and V 6 bases, and 11 bases lay outside the gene matches. The CDR3 length is 15 residues. CDR1 and CDR2 (germline): LGHNT, FRNRAP. The CDR3 region has the DNA TGTGCTAGTGGGGAACAGGGGGCGTTAAGGAACGAGCAGTACTTC. Encoded protein: CASGEQGALRNEQYF.

This clonotype was counted between two and nine times. The rearrangement links TRBV29-1 to TRBJ1-2; no clear D gene. From germline, CDR1 is SQVTM and CDR2 ANQGSEA. The V gene lost 3 bases and the J gene lost 0 bases, with 5 bases spanning the gap. The CDR3 loop spans 12 amino acids. The CDR3: CSVDKANYGYTF. The CDR3 bases are TGCAGCGTTGACAAGGCTAACTATGGCTACACCTTC.

This clonotype was observed at least ten times. The rearrangement links TRBV12-3 or TRBV12-4 to TRBJ1-5; 7 bases are a match to TRBD1. This CDR3 spans 15 amino acids. Trimming took 3 bases from V and 3 from J; bases not matched to a gene: 5. The CDR3 region has the DNA TGTGCCAGCAGTTTCCATGACAGGGTCAATCAGCCCCAGCATTTT. Translating it yields CASSFHDRVNQPQHF.

In this sample, this clonotype turned up many times. This chain uses TRBV10-3 with TRBJ1-6, with 11 bases lining up with TRBD1. Per the germline V gene, CDR1 is ENHRY and CDR2 is SYGVKD. The CDR3 has 18 residues. V trimming: 2 bases; J trimming: 6 bases; junction bases outside the gene matches: 9. CDR3 nucleotides: TGTGCCATCAGTGAGACCGAGGACAGGGGGCTCCCTAATTCACCCCTCCACTTT. Its protein is CAISETEDRGLPNSPLHF.

This clonotype was counted ten times or more. The V gene is TRBV5-1, the J gene TRBJ2-1; no clear D gene. The CDR3 consists of 14 residues. Germline V gene lookup returns CDR1 SGHRS and CDR2 YFSETQ. The ends were cut back, 7 bases at V and 0 bases at J, with 11 bases in the middle. DNA for the CDR3: TGCGCCAGCGAGGACCTTAACTCCTACAATGAGCAGTTCTTC. Residues: CASEDLNSYNEQFF. Variable domain in full (rest from reference TRBV5-1 and TRBJ2-1): KAGVTQTPRYLIKTRGQQVTLSCSPISGHRSVSWYQQTPGQGLQFLFEYFSETQRNKGNFPGRFSGRQFSNSRSEMNVSTLELGDSALYLCASEDLNSYNEQFFGPGTRLTVL.